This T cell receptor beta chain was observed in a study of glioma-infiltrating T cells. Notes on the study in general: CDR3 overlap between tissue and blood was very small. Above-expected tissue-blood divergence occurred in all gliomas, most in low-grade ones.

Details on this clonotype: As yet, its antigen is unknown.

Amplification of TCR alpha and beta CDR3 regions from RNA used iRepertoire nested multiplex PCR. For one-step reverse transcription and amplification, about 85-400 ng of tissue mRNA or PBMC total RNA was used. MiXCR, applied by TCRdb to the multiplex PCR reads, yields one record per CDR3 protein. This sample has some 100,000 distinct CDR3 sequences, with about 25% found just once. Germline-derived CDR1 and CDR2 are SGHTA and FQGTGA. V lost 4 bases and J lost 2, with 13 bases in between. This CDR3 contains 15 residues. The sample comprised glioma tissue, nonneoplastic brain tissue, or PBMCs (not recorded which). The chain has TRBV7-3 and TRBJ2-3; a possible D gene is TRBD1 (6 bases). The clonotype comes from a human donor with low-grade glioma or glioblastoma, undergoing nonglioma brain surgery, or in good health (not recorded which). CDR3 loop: CASSSQGFSTDTQYF. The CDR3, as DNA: TGTGCCAGCAGCTCACAGGGTTTTTCCACAGATACGCAGTATTTT.